This T cell receptor beta chain was sequenced during a study of blood T cells in healthy people across ages. Study in general: There was about one barcoded beta molecule captured by template switching per two T cells. Study-level points and caveats: Per million T cells, the diversity of TCR beta decreased roughly linearly as age advanced.

As to this clonotype: Its antigen is as yet unknown.

A sample-barcoded 5' primer and a J-beta primer mix were used in a second PCR of roughly 6 to 12 cycles. From the 5' RACE reads, TCRdb called clonotypes with MiXCR, one entry per CDR3 protein. The repertoire includes about 830,000 distinct CDR3 sequences, 55% to 65% of them detected once, and 25% to 30% sits in the top ten. Unmatched junction bases numbered 8, after V lost 4 bases and J lost 0 bases. The CDR3 is 16 amino acids. Germline lookup yields CDR1 SGDLS and CDR2 YYNGEE. Donors gave around 9.3 milliliters of peripheral blood apiece. The V gene is TRBV9, the J gene TRBJ2-3; 7 bases line up with TRBD2. This clonotype was sampled from a man aged 25-45 years in good health. The specimen sequenced was blood. CDR3 in amino acids: CASSPVGGVSTDTQYF. In DNA, the CDR3 is TGTGCCAGCAGCCCCGTGGGGGGGGTTAGCACAGATACGCAGTATTTT. Variable domain in full (rest from reference TRBV9 and TRBJ2-3): DSGVTQTPKHLITATGQRVTLRCSPRSGDLSVYWYQQSLDQGLQFLIQYYNGEERAKGNILERFSAQQFPDLHSELNLSSLELGDSALYFCASSPVGGVSTDTQYFGPGTRLTVL.